The 17 T cell receptor beta chains listed next were all sequenced from one sample in a study of blood T cell repertoires in COVID-19. Clones were sequenced by immunoSEQ multiplex PCR, and TCRdb holds only the in-frame ones, with some missing. In the table there are around 310,000 clones, approximately 90% of which are singletons. Source material: PBMCs or T cells enriched from blood (not recorded which). These receptors originate from a woman in her 40s who had recovered from COVID-19.

The chain is built from TRBV9 and TRBJ1-3; D gene unclear. The V end lost 4 bases, the J end lost 0 bases, and 8 bases lay between the germline ends. The CDR3 extends over 14 amino acids. Germline V gives CDR1 SGDLS, CDR2 YYNGEE. The CDR3 nucleotides read TGTGCCAGCAGCCCCGGGGTCTCTGGAAACACCATATATTTT. Amino acids: CASSPGVSGNTIYF.

J is TRBJ2-3 and V is TRBV7-8, with 9 bases matching TRBD2. Looked up from germline, CDR1 is SGHVS and CDR2 is FQNEAQ. The V gene end was trimmed by 5 bases and the J gene end by 8 bases; junction bases not matched to a gene: 14. The CDR3 runs to 16 residues. CDR3 sequence (DNA): TGTGCCAGCAGCCGCGGGGCTAGCGGGACTCCGGGTACGCAGTATTTT. This translates into CASSRGASGTPGTQYF.

The chain couples TRBV11-2 to TRBJ1-3; D unresolved. Germline V gene data show CDR1 as SGHAT and CDR2 as FQNNGV. Between the trimmed V and J ends, which lost 3 bases and 0 bases, there was a span of 9 bases. This CDR3 has 15 amino acids. CDR3 sequence reads: CASSFGPDSGNTIYF. CDR3 coding DNA: TGTGCCAGCAGCTTTGGGCCCGACTCTGGAAACACCATATATTTT.

The V and J genes are TRBV27 and TRBJ2-7, with 9 positions matching TRBD2. The CDR3 extends over 16 amino acids. Germline V CDR1 and CDR2: MNHEY, SMNVEV (reference sequence). V lost 8 bases, J lost 0 bases, and 11 bases stayed unmatched. CDR3: CASGFDRTSASYEQYF. The CDR3, as DNA: TGTGCCAGCGGATTTGACAGGACTAGCGCCTCCTACGAGCAGTACTTC.

The rearrangement links TRBV5-1 to TRBJ1-4; tentatively, D is TRBD1 (5 bases). The CDR3 loop spans 16 amino acids. Germline V gene data show CDR1 as SGHRS and CDR2 as YFSETQ. The germline V and J ends were trimmed by 4 bases and 8 bases, with 21 bases remaining between them. The CDR3 coding sequence is TGCGCCAGCAGCGTGGGGGGAGGAAGTGTCGGGGAAAAACTGTTTTTT. Translated: CASSVGGGSVGEKLFF.

The chain couples TRBV5-1 to TRBJ1-2; possibly TRBD1 for D (6 bases). The V gene lost 0 bases and the J gene lost 7 bases, with 19 bases spanning the gap. Germline CDR1 reads SGHRS; CDR2 reads YFSETQ. The CDR3 covers 16 residues. The CDR3 DNA reads as TGCGCCAGCAGCTTGGTAGAGACAGGAGGTCTGGCTGGCTACACCTTC. This encodes CASSLVETGGLAGYTF. Variable domain in full (rest from reference TRBV5-1 and TRBJ1-2): KAGVTQTPRYLIKTRGQQVTLSCSPISGHRSVSWYQQTPGQGLQFLFEYFSETQRNKGNFPGRFSGRQFSNSRSEMNVSTLELGDSALYLCASSLVETGGLAGYTFGSGTRLTVV.

The chain recombines TRBV7-9 with TRBJ1-2, with D uncertain. Germline CDR1 and CDR2: SEHNR and FQNEAQ (reference sequence). The CDR3 has 12 residues. Trimming pared 2 bases from V and 4 bases from J, leaving 5 bases between. The CDR3 bases are TGTGCCAGCAGCTTATTATCCTATGGCTACACCTTC. This codes for CASSLLSYGYTF.

V usage is TRBV5-4 and J usage is TRBJ1-1; D not certain. The germline V gene has CDR1 SGHNT and CDR2 YYREEE (reference sequence). The CDR3 consists of 13 residues. Trimming pared 1 base from V and 5 bases from J, leaving 9 bases between. The DNA for the CDR3 is TGTGCCAGCAGCTTGCCGTACGGGACTGAAGCTTTCTTT. Translating it yields CASSLPYGTEAFF.

The V gene is TRBV7-2, the J gene TRBJ2-7; tentative D call: TRBD1 (5 bases). The germline CDR1 and CDR2 sequences are SGHTA and FQGNSA. The CDR3 sequence is 16 residues long. V lost 2 bases to trimming and J lost 3 bases, with 17 bases between them. CDR3 nucleotide sequence: TGTGCCAGCAGCTTATCTGGTACAGGCCTCTTCTACGAGCAGTACTTC. Translation: CASSLSGTGLFYEQYF.

The chain couples TRBV7-8 to TRBJ1-4; 7 bases fit TRBD1. CDR1 and CDR2 (germline): SGHVS, FQNEAQ. J was trimmed by 0 bases and V by 3 bases; bases with no gene match: 4. The CDR3 totals 16 residues. CDR3 sequence (DNA): TGTGCCAGCAGCTTTTTAGGGGGCTCAACTAATGAAAAACTGTTTTTT. It specifies CASSFLGGSTNEKLFF.

V usage is TRBV3-1 (or the pseudogene TRBV3-2) and J usage is TRBJ1-1; tentatively, D is TRBD1 (6 bases). Germline values: CDR1 LGHDT, CDR2 YNNKEL (reference sequence). Trimming shortened V by 2 bases and J by 5 bases, and 12 bases separated the two germline ends. The CDR3 is 14 amino acids. CDR3 bases: TGTGCCAGCAGCCAACCGGACAGTGGGACTGAAGCTTTCTTT. Translated: CASSQPDSGTEAFF.

V gene TRBV4-3 combines with J gene TRBJ1-1; no clear D gene. There are 13 residues in the CDR3. V was cut by 1 base and J by 3 bases, with 6 bases left in between. In germline, CDR1 is LGHNA, CDR2 YSLEER. This CDR3 reads CASSQGLYTEAFF. CDR3 DNA: TGCGCCAGCAGCCAAGGACTGTACACTGAAGCTTTCTTT.

The chain recombines TRBV29-1 with TRBJ2-1, with 9 bases identical to TRBD2. Germline V gene data show CDR1 as SQVTM and CDR2 as ANQGSEA. V trimming: 2 bases; J trimming: 1 base; junction bases outside the gene matches: 6. The CDR3 runs 16 residues. This chain's CDR3 is CSVEPSTSGSYNEQFF. The CDR3 bases are TGCAGCGTTGAACCGTCAACTAGCGGGTCCTACAATGAGCAGTTCTTC.

CDR3 region: CASSIARPGTGRNSPLHF. In DNA, the CDR3 is TGTGCCAGTAGTATAGCGCGCCCTGGGACAGGACGGAATTCACCCCTCCACTTT. J is TRBJ1-6 and V is TRBV19; TRBD1 agrees at 8 bases. The CDR3 is 18 amino acids. V shed 1 base, J shed 7 bases, and the junction held 12 bases outside the gene matches. Germline V gene sequence: CDR1 LNHDA, CDR2 SQIVND (reference sequence). The complete variable domain, with remaining parts taken from reference TRBV19 and TRBJ1-6, reads DGGITQSPKYLFRKEGQNVTLSCEQNLNHDAMYWYRQDPGQGLRLIYYSQIVNDFQKGDIAEGYSVSREKKESFPLTVTSAQKNPTAFYLCASSIARPGTGRNSPLHFGNGTRLTVT.

The chain carries TRBV30 and TRBJ1-5; 10 nucleotides agree with TRBD1. The length of the CDR3 is 15 residues. V dropped 4 bases and J dropped 5; count of bases not matched to a gene: 8. The germline CDR1 and CDR2 sequences are GTSNPN and SVGIG (reference sequence). In DNA form, the CDR3 reads TGTGCCTGGACAAAGGGACAGGGGTTCGATCAGCCCCAGCATTTT. It encodes CAWTKGQGFDQPQHF. The full variable domain, rest sourced from reference TRBV30 and TRBJ1-5, is SQTIHQWPATLVQPVGSPLSLECTVEGTSNPNLYWYRQAAGRGLQLLFYSVGIGQISSEVPQNLSASRPQDRQFILSSKKLLLSDSGFYLCAWTKGQGFDQPQHFGDGTRLSIL.

This clone was counted a few times. The chain couples TRBV5-6 to TRBJ2-7, with D tentatively TRBD1 (6 bases). The CDR3 is made up of 15 amino acids. CDR1 and CDR2 from the germline V gene are SGHDT and YYEEEE. V shed 3 bases and J shed 2 bases, with 15 bases lying between them. The CDR3 reads CASSSWWGRTYEQYF. The CDR3 DNA reads as TGTGCCAGCAGCTCGTGGTGGGGGCGTACCTACGAGCAGTACTTC.

This chain uses TRBV29-1 with TRBJ1-6; the match to TRBD1 covers 11 bases. In germline, CDR1 is SQVTM, CDR2 ANQGSEA. Trimming at V came to 6 bases and at J to 7 bases, leaving 2 bases not matched to a gene. This CDR3 comprises 13 residues. The CDR3 DNA sequence: TGCAGCGTCCGGACAGGGGGCAATTCACCCCTCCACTTT. It specifies CSVRTGGNSPLHF.